The 9 T cell receptor beta chains listed next were all sequenced from one sample in a study of cytomegalovirus exposure and HLA in healthy donors. Sequenced by immunoSEQ multiplex PCR; TCRdb stores in-frame clones only, minus some. The top ten hold about 0.91% of the sample, which has about 330,000 clones, 86% seen once. Sequencing used PBMCs. The receptors derive from a woman aged 18 to 35 in good health and CMV-seronegative.

V and J are TRBV7-3 and TRBJ2-7, with a weak D call TRBD1 (7 bases). The CDR3 covers 15 residues. In germline, CDR1 is SGHTA, CDR2 FQGTGA. V gave up 5 bases and J gave up 2 bases, with 16 bases separating them. CDR3 sequence reads: CASSPRGDSTYEQYF. DNA for the CDR3: TGTGCCAGCAGCCCCAGGGGGGATTCCACCTACGAGCAGTACTTC.

This chain connects TRBV6-5 to TRBJ2-5; 9 positions agree with TRBD1. Germline V lookup: CDR1 MNHEY, CDR2 SVGAGI. The CDR3 contains 14 residues. The J segment lost 5 bases and the V segment lost 5 bases, leaving 6 bases of the junction unmatched. CDR3 nucleotide sequence: TGTGCCAGCAGTACTACAGGGGGCGGCGAGACCCAGTACTTC. Its protein is CASSTTGGGETQYF.

This rearrangement joins TRBV2 to TRBJ2-2; D unclear. The CDR3 loop spans 14 amino acids. The V gene lost 3 bases and the J gene lost 0 bases, with 5 bases spanning the gap. Germline-derived CDR1 and CDR2 are SNHLY and FYNNEI. This CDR3 reads CASSEQANTGELFF. CDR3 nucleotides: TGTGCCAGCAGTGAGCAGGCGAACACCGGGGAGCTGTTTTTT.

This clone was found once. This chain joins TRBV5-4 and TRBJ2-7; the D gene is possibly TRBD1 (6 bases). In germline, CDR1 is SGHNT, CDR2 YYREEE (reference sequence). V was clipped by 4 bases and J by 7 bases, with 18 bases between them. There are 14 residues in the CDR3. The CDR3 loop is CASSQSTGPGEQYF. CDR3 bases: TGTGCCAGCAGCCAGAGCACAGGGCCAGGGGAGCAGTACTTC.

The V and J genes are TRBV19 and TRBJ1-4, with 10 nucleotides matching TRBD1. Germline CDR1 and CDR2: LNHDA and SQIVND (reference sequence). The CDR3 is made up of 13 amino acids. V trimming: 6 bases; J trimming: 8 bases; junction bases outside the gene matches: 3. Written as DNA, the CDR3 is TGTGCCAGTAGATCGGACAGGGGGGAAAAACTGTTTTTT. Its translation is CASRSDRGEKLFF.

The CDR3 nucleotides read TGTGCCAGCAGCCAAGTGTTCGGCAGGGATATGAATGAGCAGTTCTTC. Encoded protein: CASSQVFGRDMNEQFF. The chain carries TRBV4-2 and TRBJ2-1; perhaps TRBD1 as D (5 bases). The CDR3 runs to 16 residues. Germline V gene data show CDR1 as LGHNA and CDR2 as YNFKEQ. Trimming left V 1 base short and J 7 bases short, with 17 bases between.

V usage is TRBV7-2 and J usage is TRBJ2-7, with D tentatively TRBD2 (6 bases). Trimming shortened V by 0 bases and J by 2 bases, and 11 bases separated the two germline ends. CDR1 is SGHTA and CDR2 is FQGNSA in the germline V gene. CDR3 length: 15 residues. CDR3 sequence reads: CASSLAFGGPYEQYF. The CDR3 DNA follows: TGTGCCAGCAGCTTAGCATTCGGGGGACCCTACGAGCAGTACTTC.

The chain links TRBV6-5 to TRBJ1-5, with 7 bases lining up with TRBD1. Unmatched junction bases numbered 5, after V lost 6 bases and J lost 0 bases. The CDR3 has 15 amino acids. The germline V gene has CDR1 MNHEY and CDR2 SVGAGI. The CDR3 is CASSLQGSSNQPQHF. Here the CDR3 DNA reads TGTGCCAGCAGCTTACAGGGGAGTAGCAATCAGCCCCAGCATTTT.

The gene calls are TRBV6-5 and TRBJ1-1; maybe TRBD1 (6 bases). CDR1 is MNHEY and CDR2 is SVGAGI in the germline V gene. Trimming took 6 bases from V and 5 from J, leaving 10 bases between them. This CDR3 is built from 12 residues. CDR3 sequence reads: CASSFDRTEAFF. CDR3 DNA sequence: TGTGCCAGCAGCTTCGACAGGACTGAAGCTTTCTTT.